The entry below gives a single TCR beta chain sequence along with its context. Its antigen is not known. A single record per CDR3 protein comes from TCRdb applying MiXCR to the RT-PCR reads. Among about 780,000 distinct CDR3 sequences, 18% were seen once, and the ten largest hold roughly 11%. This sample is part of a study of response to subunit inactivated influenza vaccine. Germline V CDR1 and CDR2: DFQATT, SNEGSKA (reference sequence). Losses at the gene ends were 2 bases for V and 3 bases for J; bases not matched to a gene: 6. The CDR3 has 15 amino acids. Study-wide results and caveats: Only a handful of new T cells, the authors suggested, are recruited with each seasonal influenza vaccination.

The chain is built from TRBV20-1 and TRBJ1-5; 8 bases map to TRBD1. Material: PBMCs from blood, obtained approximately 5 days after vaccination. The sequence was obtained from a man between 50 and 59 years old who received an inactivated influenza vaccine. CDR3 region: CSARSGQASNQPQHF. The CDR3, as DNA: TGCAGTGCTAGATCGGGACAGGCCTCCAATCAGCCCCAGCATTTT.